This T cell receptor (beta chain) was identified in a study of cytotoxic CD8 clonotypes in ibrutinib-treated CLL. Here immunoSEQ multiplex PCR was the method, and the copy in TCRdb shows in-frame clones only, minus some. The sample has about 300,000 clones; approximately 67% are singletons. Germline-derived CDR1 and CDR2 are LGHNA and YSLEER. The CDR3 extends over 16 amino acids. V shed 4 bases and J shed 3 bases, with 19 bases lying between them. This clone has only one observation. This sample comprised PBMCs, obtained after 36 months of ibrutinib treatment. The chain carries TRBV4-3 and TRBJ2-7, with a possible D match to TRBD1 (5 bases). This clonotype was obtained from a human donor with chronic lymphocytic leukemia. DNA of the CDR3: TGCGCCAGCAGCCTAGTCTTCAGGGATCCCGTCTACGAGCAGTACTTC. Its translation: CASSLVFRDPVYEQYF.